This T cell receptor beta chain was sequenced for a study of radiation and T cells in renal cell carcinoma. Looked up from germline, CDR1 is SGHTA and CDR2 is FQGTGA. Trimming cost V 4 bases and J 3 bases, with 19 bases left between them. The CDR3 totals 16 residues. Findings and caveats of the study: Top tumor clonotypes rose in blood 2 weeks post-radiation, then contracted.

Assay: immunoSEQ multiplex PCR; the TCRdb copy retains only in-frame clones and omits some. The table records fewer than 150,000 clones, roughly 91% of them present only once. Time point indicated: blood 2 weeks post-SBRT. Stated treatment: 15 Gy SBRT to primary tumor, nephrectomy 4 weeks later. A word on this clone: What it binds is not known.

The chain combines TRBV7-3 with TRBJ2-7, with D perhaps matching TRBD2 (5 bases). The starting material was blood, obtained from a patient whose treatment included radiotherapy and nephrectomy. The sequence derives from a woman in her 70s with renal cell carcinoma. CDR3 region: CASSSITLAADYEQYF. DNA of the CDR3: TGTGCCAGCAGCTCAATTACCCTAGCTGCCGACTACGAGCAGTACTTC.